This TCR beta chain was obtained from a study of T cell responses to AZD1222 COVID-19 vaccine. General study points: Repertoires were obtained only post-peak T cell response. In a largely white British group with more females than males, clonal diversity was possibly underestimated. Increases in Spike-specific TCR breadth and depth were seen after two AZD1222 doses.

Germline V gives CDR1 MNHNS, CDR2 SASEGT. There are 15 residues in the CDR3. The ends were cut back, 2 bases at V and 4 bases at J, with 11 bases in the middle. Remarks on this clone: What it recognizes is unknown.

TCRdb's table, derived via immunoSEQ multiplex PCR, lists solely in-frame clones and lacks some. The sample lists 70,000 to 95,000 clones; 80% to 90% were seen once. The V call is TRBV6-1, the J call TRBJ1-4; unclear D gene. The sequence came from an adult who received the AZD1222 COVID-19 vaccine. The specimen was peripheral blood, collected 28 days after the second AZD1222 dose. CDR3 DNA sequence: TGTGCCAGCAGTGAAATCCGTGATAGTAATGAAAAACTGTTTTTT. Protein: CASSEIRDSNEKLFF.